This paragraph reports one T cell receptor (beta chain). Its antigen is as yet unknown. The germline gene is not matched at one end of the junction; a read error may be the cause. Co-extraction of RNA and DNA was performed on 20-30 mg of unsorted bulk tissue. The data originate from a study of tumor-infiltrating lymphocytes in primary liver carcinoma. For the study at large: Roughly 3.5 to 7.13 million productive TCRbeta reads were obtained per sample, with similar numbers across tissue types.

CDR1 and CDR2 (germline): LGHNA, YSLEER. The CDR3 length is 14 residues. The study's findings and limits: The overlap of tumor-adjacent and tumor-blood pairs was smaller than that of tumor region pairs. Tumors significantly exceeded blood in top-250-clone fraction (p = 0.039).

Total RNA amounting to roughly 450 ng was the source from which TCR beta cDNA was made with a constant-region primer. Slightly modified ARM-PCR, run as three nested multiplex PCR rounds, produced the TCR beta libraries. TRBV1-TRBV30 forward and Cbeta reverse primers drove the first two approximately 10-cycle rounds. Via MiXCR, TCRdb re-called the multiplex PCR reads, giving one row per CDR3 protein. The repertoire holds 35,000 to 45,000 distinct CDR3 sequences, with roughly 80% as singletons. The sequence was obtained from a woman in her 30s with primary liver carcinoma and hepatitis B virus infection. The sample taken for sequencing was tumor-adjacent normal liver tissue. The V and J genes are TRBV4-3 and TRBJ2-1; D not resolved. The CDR3 reads CTSSHTELVNEHFF. The CDR3 DNA reads TGTACCAGCAGCCACACAGAGTTGGTCAATGAGCACTTCTTC.